Following are 18 T cell receptor beta chains from one sample sequenced in a study of T cell clonotyping in hematopoietic cell transplantation. The table came from immunoSEQ multiplex PCR; TCRdb's copy has only in-frame clones and leaves some out. The table includes nearly 70,000 clones, 85% to 95% detected once. The sample consisted of peripheral blood mononuclear cells. The source is a man aged 50 to 60 in good health. Some clones in this sample may be carry-over from other donors' samples.

The chain recombines TRBV7-8 with TRBJ1-6; TRBD1 is a possible D gene (6 bases). The CDR3 runs 15 residues. V was pared by 1 base and J by 5 bases, with 9 bases between. Germline CDR1 and CDR2: SGHVS and FQNEAQ. The CDR3 DNA reads TGTGCCAGCAGCTTAGAGACAGGAAATAATTCACCCCTCCACTTT. This gives the protein CASSLETGNNSPLHF.

The chain is built from TRBV7-9 and TRBJ2-7; 10 nucleotides line up with TRBD2. The ends lost 2 bases at V and 4 bases at J; junction bases unmatched: 11. CDR1 is SEHNR and CDR2 is FQNEAQ in the germline V gene (reference sequence). The CDR3 length is 17 residues. The CDR3 region is CASSLTSGVLGEYEQYF. In DNA, the CDR3 is TGTGCCAGCAGCTTAACTAGCGGGGTTCTGGGCGAATACGAGCAGTACTTC.

The genes are TRBV9 and TRBJ2-3; D is unclear. CDR1 is SGDLS and CDR2 is YYNGEE in the germline V gene. The ends were cut back, 0 bases at V and 3 bases at J, with 11 bases in the middle. CDR3 size: 15 residues. The CDR3 region has the DNA TGTGCCAGCAGCGTAGTGCGAGACGGGACAGATACGCAGTATTTT. This translates into CASSVVRDGTDTQYF.

V usage is TRBV6-6 and J usage is TRBJ2-2; 11 nucleotides line up with TRBD2. J was trimmed by 5 bases and V by 5 bases; bases with no gene match: 4. There are 15 residues in the CDR3. From germline, CDR1 is MNHNY and CDR2 SVGAGI (reference sequence). CDR3 loop: CASSAASGRTGELFF. CDR3 DNA sequence: TGTGCCAGCAGTGCCGCTAGCGGGAGGACCGGGGAGCTGTTTTTT.

The rearrangement uses TRBV7-2 and TRBJ1-5; perhaps TRBD1 as D (6 bases). The CDR3 spans 13 residues. The germline V gene has CDR1 SGHTA and CDR2 FQGNSA. The V end was cut by 4 bases, the J end by 7 bases, with 11 bases between. The CDR3 is CASSSGGGQPQHF. CDR3 coding DNA: TGTGCCAGCAGCTCCGGGGGCGGCCAGCCCCAGCATTTT.

This clone was picked up one time. The CDR3 spells CSAEIETQYF. CDR3 in DNA: TGCAGTGCTGAAATCGAGACCCAGTACTTC. The chain carries TRBV20-1 and TRBJ2-5; D gene unclear. The CDR3 length is 10 residues. V shed 5 bases and J shed 5 bases, with 6 bases lying between them. Germline V gene sequence: CDR1 DFQATT, CDR2 SNEGSKA (reference sequence).

This clone is a singleton in its sample. This sequence joins TRBV6-5 and TRBJ2-7, with 7 bases that match TRBD1. The CDR3 extends over 15 amino acids. Germline CDR1 and CDR2: MNHEY and SVGAGI. The V and J ends lost 5 bases and 5 bases, in that order; junction bases with no gene match: 12. CDR3: CASSPRRQGPHEQYF. The CDR3, as DNA: TGTGCCAGCAGTCCTCGACGACAGGGTCCCCACGAGCAGTACTTC.

The V gene is TRBV28, the J gene TRBJ2-2; 7 positions match TRBD1. The CDR3 is 19 amino acids. Germline CDR1 is MDHEN and CDR2 is SYDVKM. V shed 1 base and J 0 bases; nucleotides not matched to a gene: 11. The CDR3 loop reads CASSLYTPWDSSNTGELFF. The CDR3 coding sequence is TGTGCCAGCAGTTTATACACCCCGTGGGACAGTTCGAACACCGGGGAGCTGTTTTTT.

The CDR3 is CSADREYEQYF. In nucleotides, the CDR3 is TGCAGTGCTGACAGGGAGTACGAGCAGTACTTC. The J gene is TRBJ2-7, the V gene TRBV20-1; 7 bases agree with TRBD1. V shed 5 bases and J 4 bases; nucleotides not matched to a gene: 2. The germline V gene has CDR1 DFQATT and CDR2 SNEGSKA (reference sequence). This CDR3 region has 11 residues.

The rearrangement uses TRBV29-1 and TRBJ2-7; TRBD1 matches at 8 bases. J was trimmed by 0 bases and V by 5 bases; bases with no gene match: 6. The length of the CDR3 is 14 residues. In germline, CDR1 is SQVTM, CDR2 ANQGSEA. This CDR3 reads CSVSATGASYEQYF. The CDR3 DNA sequence: TGCAGCGTTTCGGCGACAGGGGCCTCCTACGAGCAGTACTTC.

The chain has TRBV6-1 and TRBJ2-1; 7 nucleotides agree with TRBD2. Germline V gene lookup returns CDR1 MNHNS and CDR2 SASEGT. This CDR3 has 14 amino acids. J lost 7 bases, V lost 7 bases, and 10 bases had no gene match. In DNA, the CDR3 is TGTGCCAGCATGTGGCCGGGAGGTGGGAATGAGCAGTTCTTC. Protein product: CASMWPGGGNEQFF.

This clone was seen more than once but under ten times. The V call is TRBV21-1, the J call TRBJ2-7; the table's D call, TRBD1, has no DNA check behind it. TRBV21-1 has pseudogene status. CDR3 length equals 14 residues. The CDR3 reads CASISTGGYNEQYF. The CDR3 DNA reads as TGTGCCAGCATCTCGACAGGGGGCTACAACGAGCAGTACTTC.

V is TRBV29-1 and J is TRBJ1-1; no reliable D call. Germline-derived CDR1 and CDR2 are SQVTM and ANQGSEA. The CDR3 sequence is 10 residues long. The ends were cut back, 3 bases at V and 8 bases at J, with 7 bases in the middle. The CDR3 region is CSVEIGEAFF. The CDR3 region has the DNA TGCAGCGTTGAGATAGGGGAAGCTTTCTTT.

The chain joins TRBV25-1 to TRBJ1-1; TRBD1 matches 8 bases. After removal of 2 bases from V and 2 bases from J, the junction contained 4 bases not matched to a gene. Per germline, CDR1 MGHDK and CDR2 SYGVNS. The CDR3 runs 15 residues. CDR3 sequence reads: CASSELTGGNTEAFF. CDR3 DNA sequence: TGTGCCAGCAGTGAACTCACAGGGGGTAACACTGAAGCTTTCTTT. The full variable domain, rest sourced from reference TRBV25-1 and TRBJ1-1, is EADIYQTPRYLVIGTGKKITLECSQTMGHDKMYWYQQDPGMELHLIHYSYGVNSTEKGDLSSESTVSRIRTEHFPLTLESARPSHTSQYLCASSELTGGNTEAFFGQGTRLTVV.

A word on this clone: At one end, the junction sequence differs from germline, possibly due to a read error. The chain employs TRBV7-6 and TRBJ2-3, with 11 bases lining up with TRBD2. Germline V gives CDR1 SGHVS, CDR2 FNYEAQ. CDR3 size: 14 residues. The DNA of the CDR3 is TGTGCCAGCAGCCTAGCGGGGGGAGGAGATACGCAGTATTTT. Translated, it gives CASSLAGGGDTQYF.

This sequence joins TRBV6-5 and TRBJ1-6; TRBD1 matches 10 bases. The CDR3 contains 15 residues. The V gene's germline CDR1 is MNHEY and CDR2 SVGAGI. The trim removed 6 bases at V and 9 bases at J, leaving 8 bases unmatched. The CDR3 protein is CASSKSGQGFSPLHF. CDR3 sequence (DNA): TGTGCCAGCAGCAAATCGGGACAGGGGTTTTCACCCCTCCACTTT.

The chain combines TRBV2 with TRBJ1-1; D is uncertain. Germline V CDR1 and CDR2: SNHLY, FYNNEI. The V end lost 2 bases, the J end lost 2 bases, and 9 bases lay between the germline ends. The CDR3 spans 14 residues. CDR3 DNA sequence: TGTGCCAGCAGTGAACCCGGCTCTAACACTGAAGCTTTCTTT. Protein: CASSEPGSNTEAFF.

The CDR3 reads CASSTGTSGTTGELFF. Here the CDR3 DNA reads TGTGCCAGCAGCACCGGGACTAGCGGGACCACCGGGGAGCTGTTTTTT. This chain links TRBV5-4 with TRBJ2-2; 13 bases are shared with TRBD2. This CDR3 region has 16 residues. The trim removed 4 bases at V and 4 bases at J, leaving 4 bases unmatched. In germline, CDR1 is SGHNT, CDR2 YYREEE (reference sequence).